A single sample is the source of the 27 T cell receptor beta chains below, sequenced in a study of T cells after yellow fever vaccination. TCRdb re-called the 5' RACE reads through MiXCR, storing one row per CDR3 protein. Among about 510,000 distinct CDR3 sequences, 21% were seen once, and the ten largest hold 15% to 20%. This specimen was PBMCs, taken approximately 22 days after the first yellow fever vaccination. All receptors derive from a man between 18 and 29 years old who received the YFV17D yellow fever vaccine.

This clonotype was counted between two and nine times. The chain joins TRBV5-4 to TRBJ2-3; D possibly uses TRBD1 or TRBD2 (5 bases each). The length of the CDR3 is 16 residues. V dropped 0 bases and J dropped 0 bases, with 11 bases sitting between them. Per the germline V gene, CDR1 is SGHNT and CDR2 is YYREEE (reference sequence). Here the CDR3 reads CASSLGGSGSTDTQYF. As DNA, the CDR3 is TGTGCCAGCAGCTTGGGGGGGAGCGGTAGCACAGATACGCAGTATTTT.

CDR3 nucleotide sequence: TGTGCCAGCAGTACCGATCAGACCCAGTACTTC. Residues: CASSTDQTQYF. V is TRBV7-2 and J is TRBJ2-5; D not certain. The CDR3 runs to 11 residues. V was cut by 6 bases and J by 6 bases, with 8 bases left in between. Germline CDR1 is SGHTA and CDR2 is FQGNSA.

CDR3 sequence (DNA): TGCGCCAGCAGCAAAGGACAGCAGGCAACTAATGAAAAACTGTTTTTT. Translating it yields CASSKGQQATNEKLFF. J is TRBJ1-4 and V is TRBV5-1, with TRBD1 as a possible D gene (6 bases). Germline values: CDR1 SGHRS, CDR2 YFSETQ. The length of the CDR3 is 16 residues. V lost 4 bases and J 0 bases, leaving 13 bases between the germline ends.

This clonotype has a handful of counts. The V gene is TRBV6-5, the J gene TRBJ1-6; 7 nucleotides match TRBD1. The germline gives CDR1 MNHEY, CDR2 SVGAGI. Trimming at V came to 2 bases and at J to 7 bases, leaving 5 bases not matched to a gene. The CDR3 has 15 residues. This chain's CDR3 is CASSYASRGNSPLHF. As DNA, the CDR3 is TGTGCCAGCAGTTACGCGTCCAGGGGGAATTCACCCCTCCACTTT.

There are a few counts of this clonotype. V gene TRBV25-1 combines with J gene TRBJ1-1; D is ambiguous. The ends were cut back, 4 bases at V and 0 bases at J, with 6 bases in the middle. This CDR3 spans 13 amino acids. Germline loops: CDR1 MGHDK, CDR2 SYGVNS. CDR3 in DNA: TGTGCCAGCAGTGTCACACTGAACACTGAAGCTTTCTTT. Its protein product is CASSVTLNTEAFF.

This clonotype was seen more than once but under ten times. V and J are TRBV10-3 and TRBJ1-3, with 7 nucleotides matching TRBD1. Germline V gene data show CDR1 as ENHRY and CDR2 as SYGVKD. The CDR3 loop spans 14 amino acids. The ends lost 7 bases at V and 10 bases at J; junction bases unmatched: 13. CDR3: CAITTGDLAATIYF. CDR3 in DNA: TGTGCCATCACTACAGGGGACCTCGCAGCAACCATATATTTT.

The chain employs TRBV20-1 and TRBJ1-1; TRBD1 might be the D (6 bases). Trimming left V 0 bases short and J 0 bases short, with 11 bases between. CDR3 length: 15 amino acids. Germline assignment: CDR1 DFQATT and CDR2 SNEGSKA (reference sequence). The CDR3 nucleotides read TGCAGTGCTAGAGAAGACGGGACATTGAACACTGAAGCTTTCTTT. It specifies CSAREDGTLNTEAFF.

The chain combines TRBV7-3 with TRBJ2-2; D may match TRBD1 or TRBD2 (5 bases each). The germline gives CDR1 SGHTA, CDR2 FQGTGA. Deletions cut 5 bases from V and 8 bases from J, with 12 bases between. This CDR3 region has 13 residues. CDR3 sequence (DNA): TGTGCCAGCAGCGCCCCGGGGCCGGGGGAGCTGTTTTTT. Translated: CASSAPGPGELFF.

The chain carries TRBV20-1 and TRBJ2-5; weak D call: TRBD2 (7 bases). V lost 5 bases and J lost 5, with 15 bases in between. CDR3 size: 13 residues. Germline loops: CDR1 DFQATT, CDR2 SNEGSKA (reference sequence). The CDR3 sequence: CSAGGGAGETQYF. Here the CDR3 DNA reads TGCAGTGCTGGGGGGGGGGCCGGTGAGACCCAGTACTTC.

As to this clonotype: This sequence may be a read error, since a much larger clone differs from it by one base. The chain has TRBV20-1 and TRBJ2-2; TRBD1 aligns across 7 bases. The CDR3 contains 14 residues. Germline V CDR1 and CDR2: DFQATT, SNEGSKA (reference sequence). The CDR3 DNA is TGCTGTGCTAGAGAAGGACAGGACAGCGGGGAGCTGTTTTTT. The encoded protein is CCAREGQDSGELFF.

The V gene is TRBV12-3 or TRBV12-4, the J gene TRBJ1-5; tentatively, D is TRBD1 (5 bases). V was cut by 6 bases and J by 7 bases, with 10 bases left in between. The CDR3 spans 12 residues. The CDR3 is CASRPGSQPQHF. DNA for the CDR3: TGTGCCAGCAGGCCAGGGAGCCAGCCCCAGCATTTT.

There are a few counts of this clonotype. V is TRBV11-2 and J is TRBJ2-5; no definite D call. Germline CDR1 reads SGHAT; CDR2 reads FQNNGV. V gave up 1 base and J gave up 5 bases, with 11 bases separating them. The CDR3 has 14 residues. DNA of the CDR3: TGTGCCAGCAGCTTAGCCGGACGTCGGGAGACCCAGTACTTC. It encodes CASSLAGRRETQYF.

This clonotype appeared a few times. This chain uses TRBV5-1 with TRBJ2-1; D is unresolved. Deletions cut 0 bases from V and 9 bases from J, with 13 bases between. Germline values: CDR1 SGHRS, CDR2 YFSETQ. CDR3 length: 14 residues. CDR3 amino acids: CASSLALGSPEQFF. CDR3 in DNA: TGCGCCAGCAGCTTGGCGCTAGGTTCGCCTGAGCAGTTCTTC.

The rearrangement uses TRBV11-2 and TRBJ2-3; no reliable D call. V was clipped by 5 bases and J by 8 bases, with 14 bases between them. The CDR3 extends over 13 amino acids. The V gene's germline CDR1 is SGHAT and CDR2 FQNNGV. CDR3 DNA sequence: TGTGCCAGCAGCCCGACTGTGGATGGTACGCAGTATTTT. This gives the protein CASSPTVDGTQYF. Looking up the rest from reference TRBV11-2 and TRBJ2-3 gives the full variable domain: EAGVAQSPRYKIIEKRQSVAFWCNPISGHATLYWYQQILGQGPKLLIQFQNNGVVDDSQLPKDRFSAERLKGVDSTLKIQPAKLEDSAVYLCASSPTVDGTQYFGPGTRLTVL.

This chain connects TRBV5-1 to TRBJ1-1; 7 bases are a match to TRBD1. Germline values: CDR1 SGHRS, CDR2 YFSETQ. The length of the CDR3 is 18 residues. J was trimmed by 3 bases and V by 4 bases; bases with no gene match: 18. CDR3 sequence (DNA): TGCGCCAGCAGCCCCGAGACAGGGAAGGAACTAAAGTACACTGAAGCTTTCTTT. This gives the protein CASSPETGKELKYTEAFF. The variable domain in full, with the rest retrieved from reference TRBV5-1 and TRBJ1-1, is KAGVTQTPRYLIKTRGQQVTLSCSPISGHRSVSWYQQTPGQGLQFLFEYFSETQRNKGNFPGRFSGRQFSNSRSEMNVSTLELGDSALYLCASSPETGKELKYTEAFFGQGTRLTVV.

In this sample, this clonotype turned up a few times. The V call is TRBV18, the J call TRBJ2-1; no reliable D call. The CDR3 has 13 residues. The V and J ends lost 2 bases and 6 bases respectively, with 8 bases between them. Germline CDR1 is KGHSH and CDR2 is LQKENI. The CDR3 protein is CASSPVQINEQFF. The CDR3 DNA follows: TGTGCCAGCTCACCAGTACAGATCAATGAGCAGTTCTTC.

This clonotype was detected only a few times. The J gene is TRBJ2-1, the V gene TRBV18; D perhaps matches TRBD1 (6 bases). The V end lost 5 bases, the J end lost 3 bases, and 14 bases lay between the germline ends. Germline CDR1 is KGHSH and CDR2 is LQKENI. This CDR3 region has 15 residues. The CDR3 is CASSSPNRVYNEQFF. CDR3 DNA: TGTGCCAGCTCATCCCCTAACAGGGTCTACAATGAGCAGTTCTTC.

This clonotype showed up many times. V usage is TRBV5-1 and J usage is TRBJ2-7; 9 bases are a match to TRBD1. With V trimmed by 4 bases and J by 5 bases, 7 bases remained unmatched. The CDR3 runs to 14 residues. Germline CDR1 SGHRS, CDR2 YFSETQ. CDR3 region: CASSEGQGIHEQYV. The CDR3 DNA reads TGCGCCAGCAGCGAAGGACAGGGGATACACGAGCAGTACGTC.

The chain joins TRBV27 to TRBJ2-7; TRBD2 aligns across 7 bases. Trimming removed 7 bases from V and 0 bases from J; junction bases left unmatched: 9. The CDR3 has 15 amino acids. Germline CDR1 and CDR2: MNHEY and SMNVEV (reference sequence). Here the CDR3 reads CASTQSGASSYEQYF. For the CDR3, the DNA is TGTGCCAGCACACAAAGCGGGGCTAGCTCCTACGAGCAGTACTTC.

This chain uses TRBV9 with TRBJ1-3, with TRBD1 matching over 8 bases. The CDR3 contains 16 residues. Looked up from germline, CDR1 is SGDLS and CDR2 is YYNGEE. V was clipped by 0 bases and J by 2 bases; unmatched bases: 4. CDR3 sequence reads: CASSVGDRGAGNTIYF. CDR3 DNA sequence: TGTGCCAGCAGCGTAGGAGACAGGGGCGCTGGAAACACCATATATTTT.

This clonotype was detected only once. The chain recombines TRBV7-2 with TRBJ2-5; 14 bases are shared with TRBD2. The CDR3 consists of 15 residues. Germline CDR1 reads SGHTA; CDR2 reads FQGNSA. Trimming removed 5 bases from V and 5 bases from J; junction bases left unmatched: 4. The CDR3 DNA sequence: TGTGCCAGCAGCCGACTAGCGGGGGGGCGGGAGACCCAGTACTTC. This translates into CASSRLAGGRETQYF.

This clonotype has a handful of counts. This chain joins TRBV10-3 and TRBJ2-5; tentative D call: TRBD2 (5 bases). The germline V and J ends were trimmed by 4 bases and 2 bases, with 11 bases remaining between them. The CDR3 has 14 residues. Germline lookup yields CDR1 ENHRY and CDR2 SYGVKD. The CDR3 protein is CAISGTAGQETQYF. CDR3 bases: TGTGCCATCAGTGGGACGGCGGGTCAAGAGACCCAGTACTTC.

J is TRBJ1-2 and V is TRBV12-3 or TRBV12-4; D is unresolved. The CDR3 runs 13 residues. V was trimmed by 3 bases and J by 4 bases, leaving 9 bases between them. As DNA, the CDR3 is TGTGCCAGCAGTTTTGGGGTCTCCTATGGCTACACCTTC. Translating it yields CASSFGVSYGYTF.

This chain uses TRBV7-2 with TRBJ2-3, with D unresolved. The CDR3 sequence is 12 residues long. Trimming pared 0 bases from V and 7 bases from J, leaving 5 bases between. The germline CDR1 and CDR2 sequences are SGHTA and FQGNSA. The DNA for the CDR3 is TGTGCCAGCAGCTTAGCGGGGAATACGCAGTATTTT. Translating gives CASSLAGNTQYF.

The chain uses TRBV5-1 and TRBJ1-1, with a weak D call TRBD1 (5 bases). The germline V gene encodes CDR1 SGHRS and CDR2 YFSETQ. The ends were cut back, 0 bases at V and 9 bases at J, with 12 bases in the middle. The CDR3 has 13 amino acids. For the CDR3, the DNA is TGCGCCAGCAGCTTGGACGGGACTCGACAAGCTTTCTTT. Its protein is CASSLDGTRQAFF.

The chain joins TRBV7-2 to TRBJ2-3, with TRBD2 identical over 8 bases. CDR1 and CDR2 (germline): SGHTA, FQGNSA. The trim removed 1 base at V and 1 base at J, leaving 4 bases unmatched. The CDR3 totals 16 residues. CDR3 region: CASSLVSGGRTDTQYF. CDR3 DNA: TGTGCCAGCAGCTTAGTCAGCGGGGGACGCACAGATACGCAGTATTTT.

There are many counts of this clonotype. V is TRBV9 and J is TRBJ1-2; unclear D gene. V was pared by 0 bases and J by 5 bases, with 17 bases between. The CDR3 has 16 amino acids. In germline, CDR1 is SGDLS, CDR2 YYNGEE. In DNA, the CDR3 is TGTGCCAGCAGCGTAGAATATCCGGAGGGCCGTTATGGCTACACCTTC. This codes for CASSVEYPEGRYGYTF.